What follows are 8 T cell receptor beta chains derived from one specimen sequenced in a study of technical replicates of blood from several donors. Here immunoSEQ multiplex PCR was the method, and the copy in TCRdb shows in-frame clones only, minus some. The table lists roughly 14,000 clones, 80% to 90% of them singletons. The sequenced sample was PBMCs. These receptors all come from a human donor in good health.

This clone came up once. V gene TRBV29-1 combines with J gene TRBJ2-1, with 8 bases identical to TRBD2. CDR3 length: 14 residues. Germline CDR1 reads SQVTM; CDR2 reads ANQGSEA. V dropped 6 bases and J dropped 4; count of bases not matched to a gene: 8. The CDR3 nucleotides read TGCAGCGTGGAGCGGGAGTTCTCTTACAATGAGCAGTTCTTC. Its protein is CSVEREFSYNEQFF.

The gene calls are TRBV27 and TRBJ2-5; 9 nucleotides match TRBD1. The CDR3 runs to 14 residues. The J segment lost 3 bases and the V segment lost 5 bases, leaving 4 bases of the junction unmatched. Germline V gene sequence: CDR1 MNHEY, CDR2 SMNVEV (reference sequence). The CDR3 nucleotides read TGTGCCAGCAGTCCGACAGGGGGAGAAGAGACCCAGTACTTC. Its protein is CASSPTGGEETQYF.

The chain joins TRBV30 to TRBJ1-2, with TRBD1 as a possible D gene (5 bases). The CDR3 runs 15 residues. The germline V and J ends were trimmed by 4 bases and 5 bases, with 20 bases remaining between them. CDR1 is GTSNPN, CDR2 SVGIG, per germline (reference sequence). DNA for the CDR3: TGTGCCTGGAAATACGGACGGCTAAGGGGATATGGCTACACCTTC. Translated: CAWKYGRLRGYGYTF.

V usage is TRBV7-9 and J usage is TRBJ2-7, with 14 bases aligning to TRBD2. Germline CDR1 is SEHNR and CDR2 is FQNEAQ (reference sequence). The CDR3 runs 15 residues. Trimming at V came to 4 bases and at J to 6 bases, leaving 5 bases not matched to a gene. The CDR3 DNA is TGTGCCAGCAGCTCTGGGACTAGCGGGAGCGGCGAGCAGTACTTC. Translating gives CASSSGTSGSGEQYF.

The rearrangement links TRBV7-8 to TRBJ1-3, with D uncertain. The V end lost 5 bases, the J end lost 2 bases, and 16 bases lay between the germline ends. The CDR3 has 16 residues. CDR1 is SGHVS, CDR2 FQNEAQ, per germline. CDR3 loop: CASSPLPSRAGNTIYF. The CDR3 DNA sequence: TGTGCCAGCAGCCCACTCCCCAGTCGGGCTGGAAACACCATATATTTT.

This chain joins TRBV6-1 and TRBJ2-6; a weak D match, TRBD2 (5 bases). CDR3 size: 15 residues. V was pared by 3 bases and J by 2 bases, with 8 bases between. Germline CDR1 and CDR2: MNHNS and SASEGT. Here the CDR3 reads CASSDEGAGANVLTF. As DNA, the CDR3 is TGTGCCAGCAGTGATGAGGGCGCTGGGGCCAACGTCCTGACTTTC.

V and J are TRBV7-8 and TRBJ2-7; D not certain. The germline V and J ends were trimmed by 3 bases and 3 bases, with 6 bases remaining between them. From germline, CDR1 is SGHVS and CDR2 FQNEAQ. CDR3 length equals 12 residues. The CDR3 DNA reads TGTGCCAGCAGCTTCGGAGTCTACGAGCAGTACTTC. Amino acids: CASSFGVYEQYF. Drawing the rest from reference TRBV7-8 and TRBJ2-7, the complete variable domain is GAGVSQSPRYKVAKRGQDVALRCDPISGHVSLFWYQQALGQGPEFLTYFQNEAQLDKSGLPSDRFFAERPEGSVSTLKIQRTQQEDSAVYLCASSFGVYEQYFGPGTRLTVT.

This clone was seen a handful of times. The gene calls are TRBV27 and TRBJ2-7, with 11 bases that match TRBD1. The CDR3 sequence is 14 residues long. In germline, CDR1 is MNHEY, CDR2 SMNVEV (reference sequence). J was trimmed by 4 bases and V by 6 bases; bases with no gene match: 5. The CDR3 sequence is CASSPGQGVYEQYF. For the CDR3, the DNA is TGTGCCAGCAGCCCGGGACAGGGGGTTTACGAGCAGTACTTC.